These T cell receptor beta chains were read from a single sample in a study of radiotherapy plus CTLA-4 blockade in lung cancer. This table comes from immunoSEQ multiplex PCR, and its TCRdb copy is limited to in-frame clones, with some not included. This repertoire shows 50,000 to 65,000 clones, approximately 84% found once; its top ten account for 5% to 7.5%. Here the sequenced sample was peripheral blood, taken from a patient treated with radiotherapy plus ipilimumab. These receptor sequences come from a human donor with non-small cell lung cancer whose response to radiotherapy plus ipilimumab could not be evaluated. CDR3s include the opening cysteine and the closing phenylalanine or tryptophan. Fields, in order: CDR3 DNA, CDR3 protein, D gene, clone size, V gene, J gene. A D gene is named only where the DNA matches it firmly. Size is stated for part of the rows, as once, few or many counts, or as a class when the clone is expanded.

TGTGCCAGCAGCGAGTTTTTTACTAGCGGGAGGGCCGGTACGCAGTATTTT	CASSEFFTSGRAGTQYF	TRBD2	.	TRBV9	TRBJ2-3
TGCGCCAGCAGACGACAGGGGGCCTCACTTACCGGTTATGGCTACACCTTC	CASRRQGASLTGYGYTF	TRBD1	.	TRBV5-1	TRBJ1-2
TGTGCCAGCAGCTCCTACCATACAGGGGGCAAGCAGTACTTC	CASSSYHTGGKQYF	TRBD1	.	TRBV5-6	TRBJ2-7
TGCAGTGCACTAGCGGACAATGAGCAGTTCTTC	CSALADNEQFF	TRBD2	.	TRBV20-1	TRBJ2-1
TGCGCCAGCAGTGAGCCCGGACTAGCGGGCTCCACAGATACGCAGTATTTT	CASSEPGLAGSTDTQYF	TRBD2	.	TRBV10-2	TRBJ2-3
TGTGCCACCAGCAGAGAGGGCGGGAGCTACGAGCAGTACTTC	CATSREGGSYEQYF	TRBD2	once	TRBV15	TRBJ2-7
TGTGCCAGCAGCTTATGGGCAGCGGGGTACCAAGAGACCCAGTACTTC	CASSLWAAGYQETQYF	TRBD2	.	TRBV11-2	TRBJ2-5
TGTGCCAGCAGCTTAGTACCCCTCCACAAAGGGGCAACTAATGAAAAACTGTTTTTT	CASSLVPLHKGATNEKLFF	.	once	TRBV7-6	TRBJ1-4
TGTGCCAGCAGCCAAGATAAGGTGGGGACATCTGGAAACACCATATATTTT	CASSQDKVGTSGNTIYF	.	.	TRBV4-2	TRBJ1-3
TGTGCCAGTTCCAATAGGAGGAGCGGGAGAACTTACAATGAGCAGTTCTTC	CASSNRRSGRTYNEQFF	TRBD2	.	TRBV13	TRBJ2-1
TGTGCCAGCAGCGTGGAGCCCACCTCTTCGGAGCAGTACTTC	CASSVEPTSSEQYF	.	.	TRBV9	TRBJ2-7
TGTGCCAGCAGCCACACAAATTCACCCCTCCACTTT	CASSHTNSPLHF	.	.	TRBV11-2	TRBJ1-6
TGTGCCAGCAGCCAAGCTTCCGGGACTAGCGGGAGTCGCATCGGGGAGCTGTTTTTT	CASSQASGTSGSRIGELFF	TRBD2	.	TRBV14	TRBJ2-2
TGTGCCAGCAGCCCACCGCTAACAGGGGGACAGTTCTTC	CASSPPLTGGQFF	TRBD1	.	TRBV7-6	TRBJ2-1
TGTGCCAGCAGCGAAGGACACAATAGCAATCAGCCCCAGCATTTT	CASSEGHNSNQPQHF	.	medium-sized	TRBV2	TRBJ1-5
TGTGCCAGCAGTGAAGACAGGGCCCTCTATGGCTACACCTTC	CASSEDRALYGYTF	TRBD1	.	TRBV6-5	TRBJ1-2
TGTGCCAGCAGGGAGGACGGGGATACGCAGTATTTT	CASREDGDTQYF	.	.	TRBV2	TRBJ2-3
TGTGCCAGCGGCGGGACAGGGGAAAACATTCAGTACTTC	CASGGTGENIQYF	TRBD1	.	TRBV2	TRBJ2-4